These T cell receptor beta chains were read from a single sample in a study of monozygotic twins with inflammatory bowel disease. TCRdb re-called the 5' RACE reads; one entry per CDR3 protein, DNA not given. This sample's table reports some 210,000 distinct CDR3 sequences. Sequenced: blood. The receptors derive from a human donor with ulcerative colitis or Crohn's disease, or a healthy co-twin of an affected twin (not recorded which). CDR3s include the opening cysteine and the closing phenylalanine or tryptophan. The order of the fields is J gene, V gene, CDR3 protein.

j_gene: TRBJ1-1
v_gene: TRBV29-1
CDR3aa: CSVDLLTGLNTEAFF

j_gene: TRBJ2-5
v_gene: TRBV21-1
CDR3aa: CASSSRPRETQYF

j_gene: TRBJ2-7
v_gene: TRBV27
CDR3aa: CASSPLRTGGRYEQYF

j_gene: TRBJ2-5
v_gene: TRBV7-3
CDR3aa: CASRGRGSGGQETQYF

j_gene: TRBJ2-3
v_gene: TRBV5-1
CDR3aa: CASSLAARGTDTQYF

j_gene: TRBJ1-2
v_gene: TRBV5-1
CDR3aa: CASSLEGTGSDGYTF

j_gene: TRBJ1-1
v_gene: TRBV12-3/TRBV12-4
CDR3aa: CASTLIGVTEAFF

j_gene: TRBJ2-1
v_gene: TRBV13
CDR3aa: CASSRRTSGVYNEQFF

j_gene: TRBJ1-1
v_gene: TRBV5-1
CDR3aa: CASSLWTGVITEAFF

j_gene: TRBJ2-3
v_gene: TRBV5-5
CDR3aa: CASSRPGKDTQYF

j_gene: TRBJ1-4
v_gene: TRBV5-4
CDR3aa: CASSRTGIANEKLFF

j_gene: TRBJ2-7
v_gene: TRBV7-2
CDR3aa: CASSLNGYEQYF

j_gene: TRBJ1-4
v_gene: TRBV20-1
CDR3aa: CSARRTGDGKLFF

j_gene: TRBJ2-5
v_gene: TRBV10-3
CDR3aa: CAISEPKRQETQYF

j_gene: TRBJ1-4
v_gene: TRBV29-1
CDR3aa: CSVDMGGKLFF

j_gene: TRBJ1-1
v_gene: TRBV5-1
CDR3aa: CASSLAQVGDTEAFF

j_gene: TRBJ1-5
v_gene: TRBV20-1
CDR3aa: CSATKGQGPVF

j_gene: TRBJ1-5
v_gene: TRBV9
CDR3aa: CASSPGVSNQPQHF

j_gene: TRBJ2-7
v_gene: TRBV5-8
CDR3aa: CASSLWQGAEEQYF

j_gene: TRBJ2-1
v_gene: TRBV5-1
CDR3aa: CASSLEGATYNEQFF

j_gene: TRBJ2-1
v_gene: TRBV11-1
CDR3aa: CASSPTGALGYNEQFF

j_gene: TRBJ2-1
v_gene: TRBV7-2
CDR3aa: CASSFGGPSYNEQFF

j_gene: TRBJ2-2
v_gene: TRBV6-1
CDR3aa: CATSGGLTGELFF

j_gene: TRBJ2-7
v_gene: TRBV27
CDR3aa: CASSSRDRDYEQYF

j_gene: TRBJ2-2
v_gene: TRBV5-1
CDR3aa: CASSMSASGTGELFF

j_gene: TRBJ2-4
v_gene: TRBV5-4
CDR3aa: CASSSDGGWDNIQYF

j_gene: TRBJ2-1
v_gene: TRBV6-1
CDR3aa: CASSLGPLGKNEQFF

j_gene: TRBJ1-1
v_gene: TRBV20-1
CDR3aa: CSARDRILNTEAFF

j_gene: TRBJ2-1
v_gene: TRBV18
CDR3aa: CASSPLQDSYNEQFF

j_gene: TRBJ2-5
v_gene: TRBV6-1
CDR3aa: CASSFRPGLVIRIQETQYF

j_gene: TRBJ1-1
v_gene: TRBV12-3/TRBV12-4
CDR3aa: CASTTLGEAFF

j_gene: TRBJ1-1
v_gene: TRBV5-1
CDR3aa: CASRRGQENTEAFF

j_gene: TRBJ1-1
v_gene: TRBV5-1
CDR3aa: CASSLLIGRDTEAFF

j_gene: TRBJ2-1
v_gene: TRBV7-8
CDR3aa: CASSASSGGAFF

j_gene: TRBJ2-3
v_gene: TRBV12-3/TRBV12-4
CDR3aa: CASRVGTPSDTQYF

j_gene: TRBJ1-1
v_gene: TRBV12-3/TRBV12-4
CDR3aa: CASSFWSGGRTEAFF

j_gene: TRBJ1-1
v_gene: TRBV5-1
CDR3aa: CASSLAKQTEAFF

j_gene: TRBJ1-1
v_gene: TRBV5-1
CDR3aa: CASSLEEMSTEAFF

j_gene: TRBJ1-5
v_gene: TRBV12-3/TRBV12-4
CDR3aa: CASSYGQGGNQPQHF

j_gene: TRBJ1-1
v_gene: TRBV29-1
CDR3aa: CSVEGGYGPEAFF

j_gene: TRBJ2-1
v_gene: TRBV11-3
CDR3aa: CASSFIAGGNNEQFF

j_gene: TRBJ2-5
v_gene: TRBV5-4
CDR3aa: CASSLQVGGVTETQYF

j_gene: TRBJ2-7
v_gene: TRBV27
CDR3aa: CASRFSGTGGSEQYF

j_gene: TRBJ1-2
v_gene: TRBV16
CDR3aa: CASRPGDYGYTF

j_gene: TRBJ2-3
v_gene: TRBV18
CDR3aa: CASSSQGVGGTDTQYF

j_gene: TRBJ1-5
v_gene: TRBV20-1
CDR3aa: CSARRGLDQPQHF

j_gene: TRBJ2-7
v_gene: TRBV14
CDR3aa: CASRPGEGLSYEQYF

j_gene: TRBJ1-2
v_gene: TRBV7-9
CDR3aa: CASMRFAYGYTF

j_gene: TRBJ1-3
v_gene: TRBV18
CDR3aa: CASSPRTGPFGAGNTIYF

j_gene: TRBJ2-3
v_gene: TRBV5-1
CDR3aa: CASSPDRVRSDTQYF

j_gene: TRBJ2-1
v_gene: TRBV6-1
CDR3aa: CASRRYRGRNEQFF

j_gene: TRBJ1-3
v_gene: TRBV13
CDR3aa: CASRALTGGNTIYF

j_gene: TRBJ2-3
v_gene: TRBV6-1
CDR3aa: CASRRFSPTDTQYF

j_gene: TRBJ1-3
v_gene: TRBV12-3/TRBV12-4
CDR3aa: CASGLSSVDSRIDSGNTIYF